This T cell receptor beta chain originates from a study of blood T cells in healthy people across ages. Study findings and constraints: Across the age range, TCR beta diversity per million T cells fell in a roughly linear way. The study found more naive CD4+ cells and higher diversity in long-lived than aged donors.

Primed by a sample-barcoded 5' primer and a J-beta primer mix, a second PCR proceeded for about 6 to 12 cycles. TCRdb reanalysed the 5' RACE reads using MiXCR and keeps one entry per CDR3 protein. The sample consists of some 1.4 million distinct CDR3 sequences, 40% to 50% of them appearing once. Comments on this clonotype: Antigen unknown.

CDR3 length: 12 residues. Germline V gene lookup returns CDR1 SQVTM and CDR2 ANQGSEA. Trimming cost V 7 bases and J 8 bases; bases outside gene matches: 7. This chain links TRBV29-1 with TRBJ1-2; 10 bases map to TRBD1. This clonotype originated in a woman aged 18-29 years in good health. Specimen: blood. The CDR3 bases are TGCAGCGCCCCCGGGACAGGGGAAGGCTACACCTTC. Translated: CSAPGTGEGYTF.